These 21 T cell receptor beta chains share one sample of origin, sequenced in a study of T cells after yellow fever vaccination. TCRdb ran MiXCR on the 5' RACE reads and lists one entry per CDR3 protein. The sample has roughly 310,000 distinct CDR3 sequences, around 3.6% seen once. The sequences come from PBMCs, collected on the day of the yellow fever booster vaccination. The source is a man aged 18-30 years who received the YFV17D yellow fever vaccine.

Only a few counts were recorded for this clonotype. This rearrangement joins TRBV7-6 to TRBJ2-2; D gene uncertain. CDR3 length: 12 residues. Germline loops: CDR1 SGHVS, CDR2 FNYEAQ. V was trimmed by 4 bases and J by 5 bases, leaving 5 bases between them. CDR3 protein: CASSSQTGELFF. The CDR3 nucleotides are TGTGCCAGCAGCTCCCAGACCGGGGAGCTGTTTTTT. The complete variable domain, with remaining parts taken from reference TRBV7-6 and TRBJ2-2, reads GAGVSQSPRYKVTKRGQDVALRCDPISGHVSLYWYRQALGQGPEFLTYFNYEAQQDKSGLPNDRFSAERPEGSISTLTIQRTEQRDSAMYRCASSSQTGELFFGEGSRLTVL.

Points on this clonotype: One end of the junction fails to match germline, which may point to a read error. CDR3: CATSDARSTDTQYF. The CDR3 region has the DNA TGTGCCACCAGTGATGCTCGCAGCACCGATACGCAGTATTTT. This chain joins TRBV24-1 and TRBJ2-3, with D uncertain. The germline V gene has CDR1 KGHDR and CDR2 SFDVKD. The CDR3 extends over 14 amino acids.

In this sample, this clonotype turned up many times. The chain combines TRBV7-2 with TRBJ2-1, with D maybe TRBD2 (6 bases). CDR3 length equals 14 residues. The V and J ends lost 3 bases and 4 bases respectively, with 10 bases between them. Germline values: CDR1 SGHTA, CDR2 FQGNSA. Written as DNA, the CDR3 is TGTGCCAGCAGCTTCCGGGACTCGTACAATGAGCAGTTCTTC. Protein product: CASSFRDSYNEQFF.

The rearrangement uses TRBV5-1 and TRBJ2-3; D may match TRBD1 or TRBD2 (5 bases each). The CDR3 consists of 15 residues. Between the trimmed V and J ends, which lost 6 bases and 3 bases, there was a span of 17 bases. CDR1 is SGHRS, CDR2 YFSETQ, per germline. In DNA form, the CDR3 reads TGCGCCAGCACTCCGGGGACGGGTAGGACAGATACGCAGTATTTT. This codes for CASTPGTGRTDTQYF.

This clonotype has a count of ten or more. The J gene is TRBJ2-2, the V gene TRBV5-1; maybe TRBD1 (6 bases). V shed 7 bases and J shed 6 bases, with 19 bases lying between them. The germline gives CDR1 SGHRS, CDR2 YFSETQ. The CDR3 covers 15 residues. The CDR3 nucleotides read TGCGCCAGCCGCATACAGGGTTCACCTCCCGGGGAGCTGTTTTTT. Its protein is CASRIQGSPPGELFF.

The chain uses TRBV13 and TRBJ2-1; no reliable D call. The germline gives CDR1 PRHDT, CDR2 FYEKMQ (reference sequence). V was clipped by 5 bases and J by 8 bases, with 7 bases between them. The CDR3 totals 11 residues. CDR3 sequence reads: CASSTRDEQFF. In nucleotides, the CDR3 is TGTGCCAGCAGCACTCGCGATGAGCAGTTCTTC.

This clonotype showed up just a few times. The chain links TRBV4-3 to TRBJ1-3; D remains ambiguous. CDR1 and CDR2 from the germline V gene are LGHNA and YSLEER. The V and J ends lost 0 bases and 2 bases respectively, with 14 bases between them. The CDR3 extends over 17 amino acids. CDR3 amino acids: CASSQDPFIRTGNTIYF. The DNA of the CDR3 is TGCGCCAGCAGCCAAGATCCCTTTATAAGAACTGGAAACACCATATATTTT.

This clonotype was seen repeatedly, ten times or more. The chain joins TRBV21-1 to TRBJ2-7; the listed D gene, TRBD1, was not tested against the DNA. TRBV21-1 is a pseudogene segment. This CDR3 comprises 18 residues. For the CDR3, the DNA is TGTGCCAGCAGCAACTACGAGCGGACAGCCACCTTCCTTGGTTGGCAGTACGTC. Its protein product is CASSNYERTATFLGWQYV.

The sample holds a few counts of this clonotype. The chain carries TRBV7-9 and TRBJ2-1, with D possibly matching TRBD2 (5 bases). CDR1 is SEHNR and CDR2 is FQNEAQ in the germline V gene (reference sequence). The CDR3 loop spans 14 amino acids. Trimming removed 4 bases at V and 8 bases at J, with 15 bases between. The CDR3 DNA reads TGTGCCAGCAGCTCACTAGATAGTAGCGATGAGCAGTTCTTC. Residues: CASSSLDSSDEQFF.

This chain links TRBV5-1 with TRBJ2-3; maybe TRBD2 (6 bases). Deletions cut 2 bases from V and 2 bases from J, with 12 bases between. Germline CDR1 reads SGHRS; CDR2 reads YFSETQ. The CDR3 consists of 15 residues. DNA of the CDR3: TGCGCCAGCAGCTTAGGCGGGGCGATCACAGATACGCAGTATTTT. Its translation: CASSLGGAITDTQYF.

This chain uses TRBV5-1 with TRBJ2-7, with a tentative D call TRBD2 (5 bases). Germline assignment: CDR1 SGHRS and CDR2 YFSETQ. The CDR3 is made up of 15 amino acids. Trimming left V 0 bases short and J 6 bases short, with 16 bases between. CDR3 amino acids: CASSLAETPSGEQYF. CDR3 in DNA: TGCGCCAGCAGCTTGGCCGAGACCCCGAGCGGCGAGCAGTACTTC.

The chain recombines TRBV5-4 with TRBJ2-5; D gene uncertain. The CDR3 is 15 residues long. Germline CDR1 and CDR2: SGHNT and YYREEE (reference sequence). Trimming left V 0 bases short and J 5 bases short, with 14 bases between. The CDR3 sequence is CASSLAWDSGETQYF. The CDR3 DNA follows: TGTGCCAGCAGCTTGGCCTGGGATAGTGGGGAGACCCAGTACTTC.

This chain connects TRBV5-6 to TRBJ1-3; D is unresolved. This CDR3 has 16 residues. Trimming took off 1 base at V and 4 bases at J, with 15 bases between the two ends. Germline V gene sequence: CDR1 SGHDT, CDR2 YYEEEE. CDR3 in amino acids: CASSLRGPGRGNTIYF. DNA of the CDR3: TGTGCCAGCAGCTTGAGAGGGCCCGGGAGAGGAAACACCATATATTTT.

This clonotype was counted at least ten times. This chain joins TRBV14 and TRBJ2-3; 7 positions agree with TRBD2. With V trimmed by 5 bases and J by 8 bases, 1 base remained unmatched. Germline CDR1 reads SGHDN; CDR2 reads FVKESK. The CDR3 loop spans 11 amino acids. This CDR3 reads CASSGGGTQYF. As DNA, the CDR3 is TGTGCCAGCAGCGGCGGGGGTACGCAGTATTTT.

This CDR3 reads CASRSLGLGGEQFF. The CDR3 DNA reads TGTGCCAGCAGATCCCTCGGGCTCGGCGGTGAGCAGTTCTTC. The chain recombines TRBV6-5 with TRBJ2-1; D is ambiguous. CDR1 and CDR2 (germline): MNHEY, SVGAGI. This CDR3 contains 14 residues. V was clipped by 6 bases and J by 9 bases, with 18 bases between them.

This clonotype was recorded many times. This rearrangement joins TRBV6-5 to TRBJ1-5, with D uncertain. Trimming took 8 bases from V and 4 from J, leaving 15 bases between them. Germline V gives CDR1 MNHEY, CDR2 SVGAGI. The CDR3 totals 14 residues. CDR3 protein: CASQPVGLNQPQHF. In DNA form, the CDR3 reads TGTGCCAGCCAACCTGTCGGGTTAAATCAGCCCCAGCATTTT.

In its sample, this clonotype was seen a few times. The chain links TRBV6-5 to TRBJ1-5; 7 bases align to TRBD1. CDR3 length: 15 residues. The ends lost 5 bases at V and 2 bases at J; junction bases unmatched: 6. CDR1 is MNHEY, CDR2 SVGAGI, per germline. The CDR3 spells CASSPGQLRNQPQHF. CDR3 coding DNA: TGTGCCAGCAGTCCGGGACAGTTGCGCAATCAGCCCCAGCATTTT.

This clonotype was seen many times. The CDR3 DNA sequence: TGCGCCAGCAGCTTGGATAGGGTAGCCCTAATGGGGACCCAGTACTTC. Protein sequence: CASSLDRVALMGTQYF. This rearrangement joins TRBV5-1 to TRBJ2-5; D is unclear. V lost 0 bases and J 7 bases, leaving 19 bases between the germline ends. This CDR3 spans 16 amino acids. CDR1 and CDR2 from the germline V gene are SGHRS and YFSETQ.

CDR3: CASSQDGRPGGSFYGYTF. CDR3 DNA sequence: TGCGCCAGCAGCCAAGATGGGCGGCCAGGGGGATCCTTCTATGGCTACACCTTC. The V and J genes are TRBV4-3 and TRBJ1-2; 7 bases line up with TRBD1. CDR1 LGHNA and CDR2 YSLEER come from the germline V gene. The CDR3 extends over 18 amino acids. J lost 4 bases, V lost 0 bases, and 14 bases had no gene match.

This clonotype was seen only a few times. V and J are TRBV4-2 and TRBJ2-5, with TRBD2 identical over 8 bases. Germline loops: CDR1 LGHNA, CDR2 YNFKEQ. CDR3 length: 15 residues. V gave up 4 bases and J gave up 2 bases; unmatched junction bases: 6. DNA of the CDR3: TGTGCCAGCAGCCGAACTACTAGCGGACAAGAGACCCAGTACTTC. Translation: CASSRTTSGQETQYF.

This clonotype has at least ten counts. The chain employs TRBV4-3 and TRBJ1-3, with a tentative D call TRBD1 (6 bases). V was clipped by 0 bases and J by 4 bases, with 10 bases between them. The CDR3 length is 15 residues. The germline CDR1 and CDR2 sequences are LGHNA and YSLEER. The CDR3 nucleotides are TGCGCCAGCAGCCAAGAGGTGACAGGCGGAAACACCATATATTTT. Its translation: CASSQEVTGGNTIYF.